The clone carrying this TCR beta chain has only a few counts. What it binds is not known. This specimen belongs to a study of T cells in Graves' hyperthyroidism and ophthalmopathy. Regarding the study as a whole: Blood also carried most thyroid clonotypes expanded above 0.001. The model forecast ophthalmopathy, anticipating it by a median approximately 6.2 months before onset.

Among ophthalmopathy patients, the Clinical Activity Score reached at least 3, the NOSPECS grade reached at least 4, and duration remained under 3 months. V was pared by 0 bases and J by 5 bases, with 1 base of the junction left unmatched. Per germline, CDR1 SGHTA and CDR2 FQGNSA. This CDR3 is built from 15 residues. Amplified TCR beta CDR3 regions came from RNA transcripts. The TCR CDR3 first-round RT-PCR relied on the HTBI primer set. One entry per CDR3 protein, called by TCRdb with MiXCR from the multiplex PCR reads. The sample lists 450,000 to 550,000 distinct CDR3 sequences; roughly 25% were seen once.

This rearrangement joins TRBV7-2 to TRBJ1-6; 7 bases map to TRBD1. The sequenced sample consisted of blood. The TCR was taken from a woman under 40 with Graves' ophthalmopathy. The CDR3 here is CASSLATGNNSPLHF. CDR3 bases: TGTGCCAGCAGCTTAGCGACAGGGAATAATTCACCCCTCCACTTT.